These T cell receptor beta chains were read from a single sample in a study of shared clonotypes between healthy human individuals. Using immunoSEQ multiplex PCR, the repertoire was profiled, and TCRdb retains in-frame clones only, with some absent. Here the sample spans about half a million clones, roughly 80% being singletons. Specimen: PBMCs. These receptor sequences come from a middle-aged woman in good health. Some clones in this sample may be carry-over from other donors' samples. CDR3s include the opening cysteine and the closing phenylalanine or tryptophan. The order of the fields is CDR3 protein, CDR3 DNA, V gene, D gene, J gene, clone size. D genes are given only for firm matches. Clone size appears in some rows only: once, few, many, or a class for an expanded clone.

CASSLTGTGEYEQYF TGTGCCAGCAGCTTAACCGGGACAGGGGAGTACGAGCAGTACTTC TRBV7-2 TRBD1 TRBJ2-7 NA
CASSPGTSGYEQYF TGTGCCAGCAGCCCCGGGACTAGCGGGTACGAGCAGTACTTC TRBV9 TRBD2 TRBJ2-7 many
CSVASGSGEQYF TGCAGCGTTGCCTCAGGGAGTGGGGAGCAGTACTTC TRBV29-1 NA TRBJ2-7 NA
CSAEDGYEQYF TGCAGTGCTGAGGACGGCTACGAGCAGTACTTC TRBV20-1 NA TRBJ2-7 NA
CASSQDLGAKYQPQHF TGTGCCAGCAGCCAAGATCTAGGGGCAAAGTATCAGCCCCAGCATTTT TRBV4-2 NA TRBJ1-5 NA
CASSYQFYNTEAFF TGTGCCAGCAGTTACCAGTTTTATAACACTGAAGCTTTCTTT TRBV6-6 NA TRBJ1-1 NA
CASSSGLVGNEQFF TGTGCCAGCAGCTCGGGACTAGTCGGAAATGAGCAGTTCTTC TRBV28 TRBD2 TRBJ2-1 NA
CAWIRGYEQYF TGTGCCTGGATTCGGGGGTACGAGCAGTACTTC TRBV30 NA TRBJ2-7 NA
CASSFSGGGGGSYEQFF TGTGCCAGCAGCTTCTCTGGGGGTGGTGGCGGGAGCTATGAGCAGTTCTTC TRBV11-1 TRBD2 TRBJ2-1 NA
CASSPRGQPTDTQYF TGTGCCAGCAGCCCCCGGGGACAGCCCACAGATACGCAGTATTTT TRBV9 TRBD1 TRBJ2-3 NA
CASSLRASHEQFF TGCGCCAGCAGCCTTAGGGCTAGCCATGAGCAGTTCTTC TRBV5-1 NA TRBJ2-1 NA
CAWSFELEQYF TGTGCCTGGAGTTTCGAGCTCGAGCAGTACTTC TRBV30 NA TRBJ2-7 once
CAWSSEGGFQPQHF TGTGCCTGGAGTTCGGAAGGGGGCTTTCAGCCCCAGCATTTT TRBV30 TRBD1 TRBJ1-5 once
CASSLDSQSYEQYF TGTGCCAGCAGTTTAGACAGTCAGTCCTACGAGCAGTACTTC TRBV28 NA TRBJ2-7 NA
CASSSAGTSGSADTQYF TGTGCCAGCAGCTCTGCCGGGACTAGCGGGAGCGCAGATACGCAGTATTTT TRBV5-4 TRBD2 TRBJ2-3 NA
CASSAGPGNEQFF TGTGCCAGCAGCGCGGGGCCCGGGAATGAGCAGTTCTTC TRBV11-3 NA TRBJ2-1 NA
CAISDTRKTEAFF TGTGCCATCAGTGATACTCGGAAGACTGAAGCTTTCTTT TRBV10-3 NA TRBJ1-1 NA
CAWSVTGSYQPQHF TGTGCCTGGAGTGTGACAGGGTCTTACCAGCCCCAGCATTTT TRBV30 TRBD1 TRBJ1-5 few
CASSWASGSREQYF TGCGCCAGCAGCTGGGCTAGCGGGAGTAGGGAGCAGTACTTC TRBV5-1 TRBD2 TRBJ2-7 NA
CASSEFDGGTGELFF TGTGCCAGCAGTGAATTCGATGGGGGCACCGGGGAGCTGTTTTTT TRBV25-1 NA TRBJ2-2 NA
CASSLYGGNTIYF TGTGCCAGCAGCTTATATGGTGGAAACACCATATATTTT TRBV7-3 NA TRBJ1-3 NA
CATSTGTGSRNQPQHF TGTGCCACCAGCACCGGGACGGGGAGTAGGAATCAGCCCCAGCATTTT TRBV15 NA TRBJ1-5 NA
CASSWDSYGYTF TGCGCCAGCAGCTGGGACAGCTATGGCTACACCTTC TRBV5-1 TRBD1 TRBJ1-2 NA
CASGDRGLWDEQFF TGTGCCAGCGGCGACAGGGGGCTCTGGGATGAGCAGTTCTTC TRBV27 TRBD1 TRBJ2-1 few
CASSPQAGGTYEQYF TGTGCCAGCAGCCCTCAAGCGGGAGGTACCTACGAGCAGTACTTC TRBV7-2 TRBD2 TRBJ2-7 NA
CASSLGTSGNQETQYF TGCGCCAGCAGCTTGGGGACTAGCGGGAACCAAGAGACCCAGTACTTC TRBV5-1 TRBD2 TRBJ2-5 NA
CASSLKLGSSYNEQFF TGTGCCAGCAGTCTAAAGCTCGGGAGCTCCTACAATGAGCAGTTCTTC TRBV28 NA TRBJ2-1 NA
CASREAPGGGYGYTF TGTGCCAGCCGGGAAGCTCCTGGGGGGGGCTATGGCTACACCTTC TRBV27 NA TRBJ1-2 NA
CASSVAGDSYNEQFF TGTGCCAGCAGCGTAGCCGGGGACTCCTACAATGAGCAGTTCTTC TRBV9 NA TRBJ2-1 NA
CASTPGGVAYGYTF TGTGCCAGTACTCCCGGCGGGGTAGCCTATGGCTACACCTTC TRBV19 NA TRBJ1-2 many
CAWSPQGGLAEAFF TGTGCCTGGAGTCCTCAAGGGGGTTTGGCTGAAGCTTTCTTT TRBV30 NA TRBJ1-1 once
CASSAPTLLQYF TGTGCCAGCAGCGCCCCTACCTTGCTCCAGTACTTC TRBV7-8 NA TRBJ2-7 NA
CAWSRENYEQYF TGTGCCTGGAGTCGGGAGAACTACGAGCAGTACTTC TRBV30 NA TRBJ2-7 NA